The 3 T cell receptor beta chains given below trace back to one sample, sequenced in a study of early T cells in non-severe SARS-CoV-2 infection. TCRdb processed the 5' RACE reads anew with MiXCR; each CDR3 protein has one entry. The sample consists of 85,000 to 90,000 distinct CDR3 sequences, 13% to 15% of them appearing once. Material: whole blood. Receptor source: an adult who was a healthcare worker with PCR-confirmed SARS-CoV-2 infection or an uninfected control (not recorded which).

In its sample, this clonotype was seen a few times. This chain links TRBV6-2 or TRBV6-3 with TRBJ2-2, with TRBD2 as a possible D gene (5 bases). With 7 bases removed from V and 1 base from J, the gap between germline ends came to 13 bases. This CDR3 contains 15 residues. Germline lookup yields CDR1 MNHEY and CDR2 SVGEGT. The DNA for the CDR3 is TGTGCCAGCACCCTTGACGGACTGAACACCGGGGAGCTGTTTTTT. The encoded protein is CASTLDGLNTGELFF.

The V call is TRBV20-1, the J call TRBJ1-6, with D perhaps matching TRBD1 (5 bases). Germline V gene lookup returns CDR1 DFQATT and CDR2 SNEGSKA (reference sequence). Deletions cut 0 bases from V and 8 bases from J, with 17 bases between. This CDR3 contains 16 residues. This CDR3 is CSARDLLGPRDSPLHF. Written as DNA, the CDR3 is TGCAGTGCTAGAGATCTCTTAGGGCCCAGGGATTCACCCCTCCACTTT.

This clonotype came up a few times. V gene TRBV10-3 combines with J gene TRBJ1-2; 9 positions match TRBD1. V lost 4 bases, J lost 1 base, and 1 base stayed unmatched. This CDR3 is built from 14 residues. Germline V CDR1 and CDR2: ENHRY, SYGVKD. The CDR3 DNA sequence: TGTGCCATCAGTGGGGACAGGGTTAACTATGGCTACACCTTC. Encoded protein: CAISGDRVNYGYTF.